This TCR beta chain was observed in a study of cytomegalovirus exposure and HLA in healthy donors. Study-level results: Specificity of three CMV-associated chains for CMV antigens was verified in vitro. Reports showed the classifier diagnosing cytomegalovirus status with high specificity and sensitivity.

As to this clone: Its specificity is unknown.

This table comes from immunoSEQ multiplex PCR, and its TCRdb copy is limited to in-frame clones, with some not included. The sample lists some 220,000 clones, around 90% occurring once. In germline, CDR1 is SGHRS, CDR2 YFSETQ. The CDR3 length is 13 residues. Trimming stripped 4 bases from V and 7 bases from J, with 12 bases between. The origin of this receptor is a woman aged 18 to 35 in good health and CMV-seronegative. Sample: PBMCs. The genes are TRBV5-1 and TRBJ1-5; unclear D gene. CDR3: CASSLYGVQPQHF. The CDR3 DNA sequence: TGCGCCAGCAGCCTATACGGGGTCCAGCCCCAGCATTTT.